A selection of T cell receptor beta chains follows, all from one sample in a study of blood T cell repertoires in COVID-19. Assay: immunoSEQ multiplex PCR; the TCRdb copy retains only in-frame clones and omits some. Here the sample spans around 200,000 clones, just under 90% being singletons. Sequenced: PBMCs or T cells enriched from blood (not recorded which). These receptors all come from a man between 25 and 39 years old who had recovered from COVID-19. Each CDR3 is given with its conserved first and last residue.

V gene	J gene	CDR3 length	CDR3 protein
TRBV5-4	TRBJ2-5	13	CASSPLGEETQYF
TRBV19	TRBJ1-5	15	CASSMPGAPRQPQHF
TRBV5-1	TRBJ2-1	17	CASSLDQVLASYNEQFF
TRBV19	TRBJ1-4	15	CASIGQGATNEKLFF
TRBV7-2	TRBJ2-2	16	CASSPSRGGRTGELFF
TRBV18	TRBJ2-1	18	CASSPWGIAGGPNNEQFF
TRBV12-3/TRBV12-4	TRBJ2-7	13	CASTYGSSYEQYF
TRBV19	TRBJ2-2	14	CASSIAGYYGELFF
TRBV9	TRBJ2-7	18	CASSGSEVMTSGIYEQYF
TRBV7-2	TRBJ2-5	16	CASSSGFSGEGETQYF
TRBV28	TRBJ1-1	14	CASSFLRGSTEAFF
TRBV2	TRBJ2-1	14	CASSEGGAVNEQFF
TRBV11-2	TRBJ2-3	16	CASSLTGTRGTDTQYF
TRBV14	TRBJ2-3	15	CASSHSLDYTDTQYF
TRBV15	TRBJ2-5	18	CATSIPRVGTGGSETQYF